The 30 T cell receptor beta chains below were found in one sample sequenced in a study of shared clonotypes between healthy human individuals. The protocol was immunoSEQ multiplex PCR, while the TCRdb copy is restricted to in-frame clones and leaves out a portion. The table records approximately 1.4 million clones, about 98% of them present only once. Sequenced: naive CD4+ T cells sorted from blood. Subset defined: CD45RA+ positively selected. These receptors originate from a man aged 30 to 45 in good health.

For this clone: This specimen includes other DNA sequences encoding the same CDR3. V usage is TRBV5-1 and J usage is TRBJ2-1; 9 bases fit TRBD1. The V gene end was trimmed by 0 bases and the J gene end by 2 bases; junction bases not matched to a gene: 0. Germline values: CDR1 SGHRS, CDR2 YFSETQ. The CDR3 is 15 residues long. CDR3 sequence: CASSLGQGAYNEQFF. The CDR3 bases are TGCGCCAGCAGCTTGGGACAGGGGGCCTACAATGAGCAGTTCTTC. The whole variable domain, remainder taken from reference TRBV5-1 and TRBJ2-1, is KAGVTQTPRYLIKTRGQQVTLSCSPISGHRSVSWYQQTPGQGLQFLFEYFSETQRNKGNFPGRFSGRQFSNSRSEMNVSTLELGDSALYLCASSLGQGAYNEQFFGPGTRLTVL.

The V gene is TRBV2, the J gene TRBJ1-1; no clear D. The CDR3 totals 13 residues. Germline CDR1 reads SNHLY; CDR2 reads FYNNEI. V was clipped by 7 bases and J by 4 bases, with 13 bases between them. The CDR3 DNA is TGTGCCAGCAAAACAAGCTGGGCCACTGAAGCTTTCTTT. Translating gives CASKTSWATEAFF.

With regard to this clone: The sample contains more than one DNA sequence encoding this CDR3. The V call is TRBV29-1, the J call TRBJ2-1; the match to TRBD2 covers 12 bases. The CDR3 consists of 14 residues. Germline values: CDR1 SQVTM, CDR2 ANQGSEA. J gave up 7 bases and V 1 base, and 2 bases lay outside the gene matches. CDR3: CSVEGLAGENEQFF. The DNA of the CDR3 is TGCAGCGTTGAAGGACTAGCGGGAGAAAATGAGCAGTTCTTC.

The chain combines TRBV7-6 with TRBJ2-3; D may be TRBD1 (5 bases). The germline V gene encodes CDR1 SGHVS and CDR2 FNYEAQ. The V end lost 5 bases, the J end lost 3 bases, and 12 bases lay between the germline ends. This CDR3 region has 14 residues. The CDR3 spells CASSQGSGTDTQYF. The CDR3 DNA reads TGTGCCAGCAGCCAGGGTTCGGGTACAGATACGCAGTATTTT.

The chain carries TRBV29-1 and TRBJ2-1; maybe TRBD2 (6 bases). V lost 4 bases to trimming and J lost 3 bases, with 13 bases between them. Germline values: CDR1 SQVTM, CDR2 ANQGSEA. The CDR3 runs 14 residues. The CDR3 DNA reads TGCAGCGTTGCGGGGCGACTAGTCTACAATGAGCAGTTCTTC. Translated: CSVAGRLVYNEQFF.

The chain employs TRBV11-1 and TRBJ2-6; TRBD1 or TRBD2 may be the D gene (7 bases each). V gave up 4 bases and J gave up 3 bases, with 19 bases separating them. The V gene's germline CDR1 is SGHAT and CDR2 FQDESV (reference sequence). The CDR3 runs to 18 residues. CDR3 protein: CASSSPHRGGFGANVLTF. The DNA for the CDR3 is TGTGCCAGCAGCTCACCCCACAGGGGAGGGTTTGGGGCCAACGTCCTGACTTTC.

This clone was detected only once. V is TRBV28 and J is TRBJ2-1, with 12 nucleotides matching TRBD2. V shed 7 bases and J 8 bases; nucleotides not matched to a gene: 12. Germline lookup yields CDR1 MDHEN and CDR2 SYDVKM. This CDR3 is 16 amino acids long. In nucleotides, the CDR3 is TGTGCCAGCACCGCCCCGACTAGCGGGAGTGCGTATGAGCAGTTCTTC. Its translation is CASTAPTSGSAYEQFF. The full variable domain, with the rest looked up from reference TRBV28 and TRBJ2-1, is DVKVTQSSRYLVKRTGEKVFLECVQDMDHENMFWYRQDPGLGLRLIYFSYDVKMKEKGDIPEGYSVSREKKERFSLILESASTNQTSMYLCASTAPTSGSAYEQFFGPGTRLTVL.

V and J are TRBV10-1 and TRBJ2-5, with no clear D. V lost 4 bases and J 5 bases, leaving 11 bases between the germline ends. This CDR3 contains 13 residues. Germline CDR1 is WNHNN and CDR2 is SYGVQD (reference sequence). The CDR3 region has the DNA TGCGCCAGCAGTGTGTCGCCTGGTGAGACCCAGTACTTC. It yields the protein CASSVSPGETQYF.

The rearrangement joins TRBV28 to TRBJ2-1, with D maybe TRBD2 (5 bases). Germline V gene sequence: CDR1 MDHEN, CDR2 SYDVKM. CDR3 length: 16 residues. Between the trimmed V and J ends, which lost 8 bases and 0 bases, there was a span of 17 bases. CDR3 nucleotide sequence: TGTGCCAGCCGTCTGAGGTGGGAGAGCTCCTACAATGAGCAGTTCTTC. This translates into CASRLRWESSYNEQFF. Complete variable domain (other parts from reference TRBV28 and TRBJ2-1): DVKVTQSSRYLVKRTGEKVFLECVQDMDHENMFWYRQDPGLGLRLIYFSYDVKMKEKGDIPEGYSVSREKKERFSLILESASTNQTSMYLCASRLRWESSYNEQFFGPGTRLTVL.

A word on this clone: Distinct nucleotide sequences in the sample also encode this CDR3. The rearrangement links TRBV28 to TRBJ2-7; weak D call: TRBD1 (6 bases). V lost 3 bases to trimming and J lost 1 base, with 7 bases between them. Germline values: CDR1 MDHEN, CDR2 SYDVKM. The CDR3 runs 13 residues. CDR3 nucleotide sequence: TGTGCCAGCAGTTTGGGACAATCCTACGAGCAGTACTTC. This encodes CASSLGQSYEQYF.

The chain links TRBV7-3 to TRBJ2-2; 8 bases match TRBD2. V lost 8 bases to trimming and J lost 0 bases; unmatched junction nucleotides: 5. CDR3 length: 15 amino acids. Germline V gene sequence: CDR1 SGHTA, CDR2 FQGTGA. The CDR3 sequence: CASGGRTANTGELFF. In DNA, the CDR3 is TGTGCCAGCGGCGGGAGGACAGCGAACACCGGGGAGCTGTTTTTT.

The rearrangement uses TRBV27 and TRBJ2-7, with D possibly being TRBD2 (6 bases). The CDR3 contains 15 residues. Per germline, CDR1 MNHEY and CDR2 SMNVEV (reference sequence). Trimming left V 10 bases short and J 3 bases short, with 22 bases between. CDR3 sequence reads: CATKGWRAENYEQYF. The CDR3 DNA is TGTGCCACGAAAGGGTGGAGGGCCGAGAACTACGAGCAGTACTTC.

As to this clone: Different DNA sequences within this sample yield the same CDR3. The rearrangement uses TRBV7-6 and TRBJ2-7; no definite D call. V was cut by 3 bases and J by 0 bases, with 6 bases left in between. Per germline, CDR1 SGHVS and CDR2 FNYEAQ. The CDR3 loop spans 13 amino acids. The CDR3 DNA is TGTGCCAGCAGCTTGCCTACCTCCTACGAGCAGTACTTC. Translated, it gives CASSLPTSYEQYF.

V gene TRBV6-5 combines with J gene TRBJ1-2; 7 positions agree with TRBD1. The CDR3 is 11 residues long. J was trimmed by 11 bases and V by 10 bases; bases with no gene match: 10. Per germline, CDR1 MNHEY and CDR2 SVGAGI. The CDR3 bases are TGTGCCACCGCACGACAGGGATCTTACACCTTC. It is translated as CATARQGSYTF.

This clone was seen just once. The chain employs TRBV11-3 and TRBJ2-3, with TRBD2 matching over 7 bases. CDR1 SGHNT and CDR2 YENEEA come from the germline V gene. The V segment lost 1 base and the J segment 4 bases; nucleotides outside the gene matches: 5. The CDR3 is made up of 15 amino acids. The CDR3 region has the DNA TGTGCCAGCAGCTTAGGGTCTAGCGGAGCAGATACGCAGTATTTT. Its protein product is CASSLGSSGADTQYF.

This clone has more than one count but fewer than ten. The chain employs TRBV5-8 and TRBJ2-2; D is uncertain. V lost 5 bases, J lost 1 base, and 9 bases lay in between. The CDR3 spans 14 residues. CDR1 is SGHTS and CDR2 is YDEGEE in the germline V gene. The CDR3 sequence is CASRSLRNTGELFF. The CDR3 bases are TGTGCCAGCAGAAGCCTCAGGAACACCGGGGAGCTGTTTTTT.

In nucleotides, the CDR3 is TGTGCCAGCAGTGACCGTCCAGTGTCTCCTTCTAACTATGGCTACACCTTC. Amino acid sequence: CASSDRPVSPSNYGYTF. The chain carries TRBV6-4 and TRBJ1-2, with D uncertain. CDR3 length: 17 residues. Trimming removed 2 bases at V and 0 bases at J, with 16 bases between. Germline CDR1 MRHNA, CDR2 SNTAGT.

The CDR3 reads CASSLTGALAKNIQYF. CDR3 coding DNA: TGTGCCAGCTCACTGACGGGGGCTCTAGCCAAAAACATTCAGTACTTC. The chain combines TRBV18 with TRBJ2-4; D assignment may be TRBD1 or TRBD2 (6 bases each). V shed 4 bases and J shed 0 bases, with 13 bases lying between them. This CDR3 comprises 16 residues. Germline V gene sequence: CDR1 KGHSH, CDR2 LQKENI.

This chain joins TRBV18 and TRBJ2-1; 13 bases align to TRBD2. The CDR3 sequence is 19 residues long. Germline trimming cut 3 bases from V and 4 bases from J; bases unmatched to any gene: 12. Germline CDR1 KGHSH, CDR2 LQKENI. The CDR3 DNA is TGTGCCAGCTCACCTAACAGGGGGCGGACTAGCGGGGGATACAATGAGCAGTTCTTC. Its protein is CASSPNRGRTSGGYNEQFF.

The chain carries TRBV27 and TRBJ2-7; 10 bases map to TRBD2. Germline V gene lookup returns CDR1 MNHEY and CDR2 SMNVEV (reference sequence). V lost 4 bases, J lost 4 bases, and 7 bases stayed unmatched. This CDR3 has 15 amino acids. This CDR3 is CASSSVAGGLYEQYF. DNA of the CDR3: TGTGCCAGCAGTTCGGTAGCGGGAGGCCTTTACGAGCAGTACTTC.

The V gene is TRBV6-6, the J gene TRBJ2-7, with 11 bases identical to TRBD1. V was clipped by 6 bases and J by 4 bases; unmatched bases: 5. The CDR3 length is 14 residues. Germline V gene sequence: CDR1 MNHNY, CDR2 SVGAGI (reference sequence). The CDR3 is CASRGTGGWYEQYF. In DNA, the CDR3 is TGTGCCAGCAGGGGGACAGGGGGGTGGTACGAGCAGTACTTC.

The chain links TRBV14 to TRBJ2-1; no clear D. CDR1 is SGHDN, CDR2 FVKESK, per germline. This CDR3 comprises 12 residues. V was clipped by 1 base and J by 15 bases, with 13 bases between them. CDR3 sequence: CASSQVDVWRFF. The CDR3 DNA is TGTGCCAGCAGCCAAGTTGACGTATGGCGGTTCTTC.

The gene calls are TRBV6-5 and TRBJ1-1; 7 bases are shared with TRBD1. CDR1 is MNHEY, CDR2 SVGAGI, per germline. Unmatched junction bases numbered 1, after V lost 2 bases and J lost 1 base. The CDR3 spans 14 residues. The CDR3: CASSYRTGNTEAFF. CDR3 DNA: TGTGCCAGCAGTTACCGGACAGGGAACACTGAAGCTTTCTTT.

As to this clone: The sample contains more than one DNA sequence encoding this CDR3. This chain uses TRBV2 with TRBJ2-7; D gene ambiguous. This CDR3 is built from 11 residues. Germline CDR1 SNHLY, CDR2 FYNNEI. Trimming pared 2 bases from V and 5 bases from J, leaving 4 bases between. The chain's CDR3 is CASSEYNEQYF. DNA of the CDR3: TGTGCCAGCAGTGAATATAACGAGCAGTACTTC.

The chain links TRBV6-5 to TRBJ1-2; 7 positions agree with TRBD1. Germline V lookup: CDR1 MNHEY, CDR2 SVGAGI. V dropped 2 bases and J dropped 4; count of bases not matched to a gene: 7. The CDR3 has 15 amino acids. The CDR3 DNA sequence: TGTGCCAGCAGTTACGGGGCAGGGGGACGCTATGGCTACACCTTC. It codes for CASSYGAGGRYGYTF.

The chain carries TRBV2 and TRBJ2-2, with 9 bases matching TRBD2. Trimming at V came to 10 bases and at J to 5 bases, leaving 14 bases not matched to a gene. There are 16 residues in the CDR3. Per germline, CDR1 SNHLY and CDR2 FYNNEI. The CDR3, as DNA: TGTGCCAAACTGGTAGCGGGAGCGTCTGGAACCGGGGAGCTGTTTTTT. Protein product: CAKLVAGASGTGELFF.

The chain employs TRBV5-1 and TRBJ2-3; TRBD1 is a possible D gene (6 bases). V lost 4 bases and J 2 bases, leaving 11 bases between the germline ends. Germline V gene data show CDR1 as SGHRS and CDR2 as YFSETQ. The CDR3 length is 14 residues. DNA of the CDR3: TGCGCCAGCAGCATCCGACAGGACACAGATACGCAGTATTTT. As protein: CASSIRQDTDTQYF.

This rearrangement joins TRBV10-3 to TRBJ2-7, with D uncertain. Per germline, CDR1 ENHRY and CDR2 SYGVKD. The CDR3 is 14 residues long. The V gene lost 0 bases and the J gene lost 4 bases, with 10 bases spanning the gap. CDR3 DNA: TGTGCCATCAGTGAGTCGACTCGTTTTTACGAGCAGTACTTC. Translating it yields CAISESTRFYEQYF.

This chain links TRBV5-4 with TRBJ1-4; the D gene is possibly TRBD1 (5 bases). V was cut by 2 bases and J by 5 bases, with 10 bases left in between. The CDR3 has 14 residues. Looked up from germline, CDR1 is SGHNT and CDR2 is YYREEE (reference sequence). The CDR3 region is CASSFGRANEKLFF. CDR3 bases: TGTGCCAGCAGCTTTGGCAGGGCGAATGAAAAACTGTTTTTT.

In DNA form, the CDR3 reads TGTGCCAGCAGACCGGTCGGGAACTATGGCTACACCTTC. Amino acid sequence: CASRPVGNYGYTF. This sequence joins TRBV28 and TRBJ1-2; D not certain. The CDR3 runs to 13 residues. The V gene's germline CDR1 is MDHEN and CDR2 SYDVKM. The ends were cut back, 6 bases at V and 2 bases at J, with 10 bases in the middle.